These 27 T cell receptor beta chains came from one sample sequenced in a study of blood T cells in healthy people across ages. Using a J-beta primer mix together with a sample-barcoded 5' primer, a second PCR was run for roughly 6 to 12 cycles. TCRdb re-derived calls from the 5' RACE reads in MiXCR, one entry per CDR3 protein. Of about 600,000 distinct CDR3 sequences listed, about 45% are singletons. Specimen: blood. The receptors stem from a man aged 80 or over in good health.

The chain links TRBV11-2 to TRBJ2-5, with 9 bases matching TRBD1. J was trimmed by 4 bases and V by 4 bases; bases with no gene match: 10. CDR1 and CDR2 (germline): SGHAT, FQNNGV. CDR3 length equals 16 residues. CDR3 amino acids: CASSSGTGLVRETQYF. CDR3 nucleotides: TGTGCCAGCAGCTCCGGGACAGGGTTGGTAAGAGAGACCCAGTACTTC.

The sample holds a few counts of this clonotype. The gene calls are TRBV9 and TRBJ2-6, with a tentative D call TRBD1 (6 bases). The CDR3 runs to 19 residues. Germline V gene sequence: CDR1 SGDLS, CDR2 YYNGEE. Between the trimmed V and J ends, which lost 4 bases and 0 bases, there was a span of 20 bases. The CDR3 region is CASSPQPGQRGSGANVLTF. The CDR3 DNA follows: TGTGCCAGCAGCCCTCAACCGGGACAAAGAGGCTCTGGGGCCAACGTCCTGACTTTC.

In its sample, this clonotype was seen a few times. The CDR3, as DNA: TGCAGTGCTAGATCCGGACAGGGCAGTGAGACCCAGTACTTC. Translated, it gives CSARSGQGSETQYF. The chain has TRBV20-1 and TRBJ2-5; 8 nucleotides match TRBD1. With V trimmed by 2 bases and J by 5 bases, 7 bases remained unmatched. CDR3 size: 14 residues. Germline CDR1 and CDR2: DFQATT and SNEGSKA (reference sequence).

Comment on this clonotype: A single base separates this from a much larger clone, so it may be a read error. DNA for the CDR3: TGTGTCAGCAGTTACTCGGACAGGTACGGGACTGAAGCTTTCTTT. Translated: CVSSYSDRYGTEAFF. V usage is TRBV6-5 and J usage is TRBJ1-1, with 7 bases aligning to TRBD1. This CDR3 contains 15 residues. Germline loops: CDR1 MNHEY, CDR2 SVGAGI.

Only a few counts were recorded for this clonotype. This chain connects TRBV29-1 to TRBJ2-5; 10 bases fit TRBD1. CDR3 length equals 13 residues. Germline V lookup: CDR1 SQVTM, CDR2 ANQGSEA. CDR3 nucleotide sequence: TGCACCGTGGGGGGGACAGGGGTTAAGACCCAGTACTTC. Its translation: CTVGGTGVKTQYF.

CDR3 nucleotide sequence: TGCGCCAGCAGCCCGGACGGCAGGGGGGGCAAAAACATTCAGTACTTC. Amino acid sequence: CASSPDGRGGKNIQYF. This chain connects TRBV5-1 to TRBJ2-5, with D perhaps being TRBD1 or TRBD2 (7 bases each). Matching the DNA end better, TRBJ2-4 makes the J call doubtful. The CDR3 is made up of 16 amino acids. Germline V CDR1 and CDR2: SGHRS, YFSETQ.

DNA of the CDR3: TGCAGCGTTGGGCTACCTTTCTCCTACAATGAGCAGTACTTC. It yields the protein CSVGLPFSYNEQYF. The gene calls are TRBV29-1 and TRBJ2-1; D is uncertain. The end of the DNA aligns better with TRBJ2-7, so the J call may be wrong. The CDR3 loop spans 14 amino acids. In germline, CDR1 is SQVTM, CDR2 ANQGSEA.

The rearrangement joins TRBV7-2 to TRBJ2-3; 11 nucleotides align to TRBD2. Per the germline V gene, CDR1 is SGHTA and CDR2 is FQGNSA. After removal of 1 base from V and 6 bases from J, the junction contained 9 bases not matched to a gene. The CDR3 covers 17 residues. The CDR3 DNA follows: TGTGCCAGCAGCTTAGGAATAGCGGGAGGGCCGATTGATACGCAGTATTTT. Its protein product is CASSLGIAGGPIDTQYF. The full variable domain, rest sourced from reference TRBV7-2 and TRBJ2-3, is GAGVSQSPSNKVTEKGKDVELRCDPISGHTALYWYRQSLGQGLEFLIYFQGNSAPDKSGLPSDRFSAERTGGSVSTLTIQRTQQEDSAVYLCASSLGIAGGPIDTQYFGPGTRLTVL.

This clonotype was recorded only once. The chain combines TRBV12-3 or TRBV12-4 with TRBJ1-5; D unclear. This CDR3 is built from 13 residues. Trimming removed 6 bases at V and 5 bases at J, with 11 bases between. The DNA for the CDR3 is TGTGCCAGCAGCATAGGGTTTGATCAGCCCCAGCATTTT. It specifies CASSIGFDQPQHF.

This clonotype was seen more than once but under ten times. The gene calls are TRBV7-2 and TRBJ2-5, with a possible D match to TRBD2 (5 bases). Germline CDR1 reads SGHTA; CDR2 reads FQGNSA. V was pared by 5 bases and J by 3 bases, with 13 bases between. This CDR3 has 14 residues. The CDR3 bases are TGTGCCAGCAGCCCCCAACTAGTAGAAGAGACCCAGTACTTC. As protein: CASSPQLVEETQYF.

The chain has TRBV11-2 and TRBJ1-1, with TRBD1 as a possible D gene (5 bases). The CDR3 runs to 15 residues. Trimming removed 3 bases from V and 0 bases from J, with 11 bases in between. Germline V gene lookup returns CDR1 SGHAT and CDR2 FQNNGV. This chain's CDR3 is CASSFLKGMNTEAFF. The DNA for the CDR3 is TGTGCCAGCAGCTTTTTGAAGGGGATGAACACTGAAGCTTTCTTT.

V and J are TRBV7-2 and TRBJ1-5, with D possibly matching TRBD1 (6 bases). The CDR3 extends over 14 amino acids. CDR1 is SGHTA and CDR2 is FQGNSA in the germline V gene. Trimming took 6 bases from V and 6 from J, leaving 15 bases between them. The CDR3 is CASSLGTTGQPQHF. In nucleotides, the CDR3 is TGTGCCAGCAGTCTCGGGACAACGGGTCAGCCCCAGCATTTT. Looking up the rest from reference TRBV7-2 and TRBJ1-5 gives the full variable domain: GAGVSQSPSNKVTEKGKDVELRCDPISGHTALYWYRQSLGQGLEFLIYFQGNSAPDKSGLPSDRFSAERTGGSVSTLTIQRTQQEDSAVYLCASSLGTTGQPQHFGDGTRLSIL.

As to this clonotype: A much larger clone is a single base away; this may be a read error. CDR3 DNA sequence: TGTGCCAGCAGCTCGGGCAGGTTCGGGGGTGAGCAGTTCTTC. Protein sequence: CASSSGRFGGEQFF. The V and J genes are TRBV7-9 and TRBJ2-1, with a possible D match to TRBD2 (6 bases). CDR1 SEHNR and CDR2 FQNEAQ come from the germline V gene (reference sequence). This CDR3 spans 14 amino acids. V was clipped by 4 bases and J by 9 bases, with 16 bases between them. Full variable domain (remainder filled in from reference TRBV7-9 and TRBJ2-1): DTGVSQNPRHKITKRGQNVTFRCDPISEHNRLYWYRQTLGQGPEFLTYFQNEAQLEKSRLLSDRFSAERPKGSFSTLEIQRTEQGDSAMYLCASSSGRFGGEQFFGPGTRLTVL.

This clonotype was counted only a few times. The chain uses TRBV25-1 and TRBJ2-5; 7 bases align to TRBD1. The germline gives CDR1 MGHDK, CDR2 SYGVNS. Losses at the gene ends were 5 bases for V and 5 bases for J; bases not matched to a gene: 11. The CDR3 extends over 15 amino acids. CDR3 DNA sequence: TGTGCCAGCAGTAAGAGACAGGGAAAAGGGGAGACCCAGTACTTC. Amino acids: CASSKRQGKGETQYF.

To note about this clonotype: At one boundary the junction diverges from the germline segment, which might be a read error. The chain carries TRBV6-5 and TRBJ2-7; 7 bases align to TRBD1. From germline, CDR1 is MNHEY and CDR2 SVGAGI. The CDR3 loop spans 15 amino acids. CDR3 sequence reads: CAGSKKRDRTYELYF. DNA of the CDR3: TGTGCCGGCAGCAAGAAAAGGGACAGAACCTACGAGCTGTACTTC.

This clonotype was seen more than once but under ten times. V usage is TRBV6-5 and J usage is TRBJ2-3, with D possibly being TRBD1 or TRBD2 (5 bases each). Trimming removed 2 bases from V and 5 bases from J, with 8 bases in between. CDR3 size: 13 residues. Per the germline V gene, CDR1 is MNHEY and CDR2 is SVGAGI. The CDR3 loop is CASSYGGQDTQYF. CDR3 in DNA: TGTGCCAGCAGTTACGGGGGTCAAGATACGCAGTATTTT.

The table lists this clonotype with a few counts. The gene calls are TRBV6-6 and TRBJ1-2; D is uncertain. The CDR3 totals 14 residues. Trimming stripped 6 bases from V and 7 bases from J, with 18 bases between. The germline V gene encodes CDR1 MNHNY and CDR2 SVGAGI (reference sequence). The CDR3, as DNA: TGTGCCAGCAGACTAGATTTGAGACGGGGTGGCTACACCTTC. Protein sequence: CASRLDLRRGGYTF.

This chain joins TRBV24-1 and TRBJ2-5, with 9 bases matching TRBD2. This CDR3 is 15 amino acids long. Germline V gene data show CDR1 as KGHDR and CDR2 as SFDVKD. Unmatched junction bases numbered 12, after V lost 9 bases and J lost 5 bases. CDR3 in amino acids: CATGEASGILETQYF. The CDR3 DNA follows: TGTGCCACCGGCGAGGCTAGCGGGATCTTGGAGACCCAGTACTTC.

This chain links TRBV6-6 with TRBJ1-1, with a weak D call TRBD1 (5 bases). Germline CDR1 is MNHNY and CDR2 is SVGAGI (reference sequence). This CDR3 spans 14 amino acids. V was shortened by 2 bases and J by 5 bases, with 12 bases between the two germline ends. CDR3 nucleotides: TGTGCCAGCAGTTACCCGTCGGGGGAAACTGAAGCTTTCTTT. Translation: CASSYPSGETEAFF.

This clonotype was counted a few times. J is TRBJ2-7 and V is TRBV3-1; D remains ambiguous. Germline assignment: CDR1 LGHDT and CDR2 YNNKEL (reference sequence). The CDR3 runs to 14 residues. Trimming cost V 3 bases and J 0 bases, with 9 bases left between them. DNA for the CDR3: TGTGCCAGCAGCCACTACGGAAGCTCCTACGAGCAGTACTTC. Encoded protein: CASSHYGSSYEQYF.

As for this clonotype: A much larger clone is a single base away; this may be a read error. This chain joins TRBV6-1 and TRBJ1-5; D possibly corresponds to TRBD1 (5 bases). The CDR3 is made up of 16 amino acids. Looked up from germline, CDR1 is MNHNS and CDR2 is SASEGT. The CDR3 DNA reads TGTGCCGGCAGTGCATCTCAGGGATTGGGCAATCAGCCCCAGCATTTT. Its translation: CAGSASQGLGNQPQHF.

The rearrangement links TRBV4-3 to TRBJ1-6, with D possibly matching TRBD1 (6 bases). Trimming took off 0 bases at V and 3 bases at J, with 15 bases between the two ends. Germline CDR1 reads LGHNA; CDR2 reads YSLEER. The CDR3 is 18 residues long. This CDR3 is CASSQDVRGRGYNSPLHF. The CDR3 DNA is TGCGCCAGCAGCCAAGATGTTAGAGGCAGGGGCTATAATTCACCCCTCCACTTT.

The chain links TRBV6-1 to TRBJ1-6; D call uncertain. CDR1 is MNHNS and CDR2 is SASEGT in the germline V gene. The V and J ends lost 7 bases and 5 bases respectively, with 12 bases between them. CDR3 length: 14 amino acids. CDR3 amino acids: CASNRQDNNSPLHF. DNA for the CDR3: TGTGCCAGCAATCGCCAGGATAATAATTCACCCCTCCACTTT.

This chain connects TRBV12-3 or TRBV12-4 to TRBJ2-3; 9 nucleotides line up with TRBD2. With V trimmed by 8 bases and J by 4 bases, 7 bases remained unmatched. The CDR3 extends over 14 amino acids. The CDR3 loop reads CASHRGLASDTQYF. DNA for the CDR3: TGTGCCAGCCACCGGGGACTAGCTTCAGATACGCAGTATTTT.

This sequence joins TRBV3-1 and TRBJ2-7; TRBD1 aligns across 11 bases. Germline CDR1 and CDR2: LGHDT and YNNKEL (reference sequence). The CDR3 sequence is 17 residues long. Trimming took 3 bases from V and 0 from J; bases not matched to a gene: 7. The CDR3 loop is CASSHYPGTGGSYEQYF. The CDR3 DNA reads TGTGCCAGCAGCCACTATCCCGGGACAGGGGGCTCCTACGAGCAGTACTTC.

The CDR3 loop reads CASSRLGAPAGDTQYF. CDR3 DNA: TGTGCCAGCAGCCGATTGGGAGCGCCGGCAGGGGATACGCAGTATTTT. This chain connects TRBV7-9 to TRBJ2-3; D possibly matches TRBD1 or TRBD2 (5 bases each). V lost 5 bases and J 6 bases, leaving 21 bases between the germline ends. The CDR3 spans 16 residues. Germline CDR1 SEHNR, CDR2 FQNEAQ (reference sequence).

This clonotype was seen only once. The J gene is TRBJ2-1, the V gene TRBV27; D perhaps matches TRBD1 (7 bases). Trimming cost V 10 bases and J 6 bases, with 22 bases left between them. Germline V gene lookup returns CDR1 MNHEY and CDR2 SMNVEV (reference sequence). The CDR3 extends over 15 amino acids. CDR3 in DNA: TGTGCCATCCGCTCGGAAGGGGGGACAGTCAATGAGCAGTTCTTC. Translating gives CAIRSEGGTVNEQFF.